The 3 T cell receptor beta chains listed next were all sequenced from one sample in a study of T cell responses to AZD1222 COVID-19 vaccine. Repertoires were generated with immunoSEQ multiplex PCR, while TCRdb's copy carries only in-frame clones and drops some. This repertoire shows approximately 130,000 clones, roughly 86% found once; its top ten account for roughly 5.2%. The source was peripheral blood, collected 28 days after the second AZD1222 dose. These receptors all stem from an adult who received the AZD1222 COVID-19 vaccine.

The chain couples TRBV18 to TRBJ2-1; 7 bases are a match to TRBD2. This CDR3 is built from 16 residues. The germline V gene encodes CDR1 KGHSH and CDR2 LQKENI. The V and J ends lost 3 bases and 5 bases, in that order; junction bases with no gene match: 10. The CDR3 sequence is CASSPTLASGNNEQFF. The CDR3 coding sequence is TGTGCCAGCTCACCCACCCTGGCTAGCGGAAACAATGAGCAGTTCTTC. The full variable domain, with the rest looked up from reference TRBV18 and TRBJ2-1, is NAGVMQNPRHLVRRRGQEARLRCSPMKGHSHVYWYRQLPEEGLKFMVYLQKENIIDESGMPKERFSAEFPKEGPSILRIQQVVRGDSAAYFCASSPTLASGNNEQFFGPGTRLTVL.

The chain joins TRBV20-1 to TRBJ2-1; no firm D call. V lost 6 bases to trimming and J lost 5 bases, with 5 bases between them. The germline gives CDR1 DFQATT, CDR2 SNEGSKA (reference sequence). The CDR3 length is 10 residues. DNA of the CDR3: TGCAGTGCCAAAAACAATGAGCAGTTCTTC. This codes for CSAKNNEQFF.

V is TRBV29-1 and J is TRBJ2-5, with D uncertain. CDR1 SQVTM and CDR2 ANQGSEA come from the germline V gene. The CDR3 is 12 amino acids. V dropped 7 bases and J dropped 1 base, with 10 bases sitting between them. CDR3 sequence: CSAWTPQETQYF. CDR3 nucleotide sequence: TGCAGCGCTTGGACGCCCCAAGAGACCCAGTACTTC.